Listed here are 4 T cell receptor beta chains from one sample, sequenced in a study of OX40 agonist ivuxolimab in advanced cancers. Receptor libraries were prepared by the immunoSEQ multiplex PCR assay. TCRdb provides this immuneACCESS table in a form limited to in-frame rearrangements. Some clones are lacking; in checked studies, under half of them reflect an unresolved V gene, and why the rest are absent is not known. The sample includes roughly 70,000 clones, with around 89% observed a single time. The top ten hold over 3% of the sample. Sequenced here: CD4+ or CD8+ T cells sorted from blood, sampled in a trial of the OX40 agonist ivuxolimab. The receptors here all came from an adult with an advanced solid tumor such as melanoma, head and neck, liver or kidney cancer.

This clone was counted a single time. This chain links TRBV28 with TRBJ1-2; no clear D gene. Trimming shortened V by 2 bases and J by 4 bases, and 8 bases separated the two germline ends. The CDR3 contains 13 residues. The V gene's germline CDR1 is MDHEN and CDR2 SYDVKM. CDR3 nucleotide sequence: TGTGCCAGCAGTTTAATAGGTCCCTATGGCTACACCTTC. It specifies CASSLIGPYGYTF.

The V call is TRBV7-5, the J call TRBJ1-5; the table calls TRBD1, which could not be checked here. TRBV7-5 constitutes a pseudogene. CDR3 length equals 19 residues. The CDR3 loop reads CARSLAGRQGAGSNQPQHF. CDR3 nucleotides: TGTGCCAGAAGCTTAGCGGGGCGACAGGGGGCTGGCAGCAATCAGCCCCAGCATTTT.

The chain has TRBV6-5 and TRBJ1-5, with D uncertain. The germline V gene has CDR1 MNHEY and CDR2 SVGAGI. V was shortened by 3 bases and J by 4 bases, with 7 bases between the two germline ends. There are 13 residues in the CDR3. The CDR3: CASSYKGNQPQHF. The CDR3 DNA is TGTGCCAGCAGTTATAAAGGGAATCAGCCCCAGCATTTT.

The gene calls are TRBV7-2 and TRBJ2-7; D gene ambiguous. With 4 bases removed from V and 6 bases from J, the gap between germline ends came to 13 bases. The germline CDR1 and CDR2 sequences are SGHTA and FQGNSA. There are 13 residues in the CDR3. The DNA of the CDR3 is TGTGCCAGCAGCTCCACCCCTCGAGCCGAGCAGTACTTC. Protein product: CASSSTPRAEQYF.